Listed below are T cell receptor beta chains from one sample, sequenced in a study of human T cells and chemical hapten exposure. TCRdb processed the RACE reads anew with MiXCR; each CDR3 protein has one entry. The table has about 380,000 distinct CDR3 sequences, approximately 5% seen once. Here the sequenced sample was whole blood, taken in connection with sensitization to the hapten diphenylcyclopropenone (DPC). Source of these receptors: a woman aged 45 to 65 with alopecia areata. Some clones in this sample may be carry-over from other donors' samples. Both conserved end residues are part of each CDR3. The order of the fields is clone size, J gene, D gene, V gene, CDR3 protein, CDR3 DNA. The D gene is left open where the match is weak. Expanded clones get a size class; other rows say once, few or many, or leave the size out.

>few|TRBJ1-2|TRBD1|TRBV2
CASSGYTAGGGYGYTF
TGTGCCAGCAGTGGTTATACGGCAGGGGGAGGCTATGGCTACACCTTC
>many|TRBJ2-2|-|TRBV9
CASSFVQGDTGELFF
TGTGCCAGCAGCTTCGTCCAGGGTGACACCGGGGAGCTGTTTTTT
>many|TRBJ1-1|-|TRBV29-1
CSVGLAEAFF
TGCAGCGTTGGCTTGGCTGAAGCTTTCTTT
>many|TRBJ2-7|-|TRBV18
CASSPPGGNEQYF
TGTGCCAGCTCACCACCAGGGGGAAACGAGCAGTACTTC
>few|TRBJ1-4|TRBD1|TRBV12-3/TRBV12-4
CASSLRSTGGTKLFF
TGTGCCAGCAGTTTAAGGTCCACAGGGGGAACGAAACTGTTTTTT
>-|TRBJ2-1|TRBD1|TRBV4-3
CASSLDGTGIGEQFF
TGCGCCAGCAGCCTGGACGGGACAGGGATCGGTGAGCAGTTCTTC
>many|TRBJ2-7|-|TRBV29-1
CSTRDFPTYEQYF
TGCAGCACCCGGGACTTTCCAACCTACGAGCAGTACTTC
>many|TRBJ1-2|-|TRBV5-1
CASSRARGNYGYTF
TGCGCCAGCAGCCGAGCGCGGGGGAACTATGGCTACACCTTC
>-|TRBJ1-5|-|TRBV7-9
CASSLGSAGGNQPQHF
TGTGCCAGCAGCTTAGGGTCCGCCGGAGGCAATCAGCCCCAGCATTTT
>many|TRBJ1-3|-|TRBV5-1
CASSLQQPSSGNTIYF
TGCGCCAGCAGCTTGCAACAGCCTTCCTCTGGAAACACCATATATTTT
>few|TRBJ2-6|-|TRBV4-1
CASSQDAGPKLASNVLTF
TGCGCCAGCAGCCAAGATGCCGGACCCAAACTCGCAAGCAACGTCCTGACTTTC
>many|TRBJ2-7|-|TRBV12-3/TRBV12-4
CASSLSTAVQDYEQYF
TGTGCCAGCAGTTTATCTACTGCTGTCCAGGACTACGAGCAGTACTTC
>many|TRBJ2-1|-|TRBV29-1
CSVELAGVNEQFF
TGCAGCGTTGAATTGGCAGGGGTCAATGAGCAGTTCTTC
>many|TRBJ2-7|TRBD1|TRBV4-1
CASSQGGQGTYEQYF
TGCGCCAGCAGCCAAGGGGGACAGGGAACGTACGAGCAGTACTTC
>-|TRBJ1-5|TRBD1|TRBV5-5
CASSLSTGGNQPQHF
TGTGCCAGCAGCCTCTCGACAGGGGGCAATCAGCCCCAGCATTTT
>-|TRBJ2-1|TRBD2|TRBV6-4
CASSEGGGAYEQFF
TGTGCCAGCAGTGAAGGCGGGGGGGCTTATGAGCAGTTCTTC
>-|TRBJ2-7|TRBD2|TRBV5-6
CASSSRLASLEQYF
TGTGCCAGCAGCTCCCGACTAGCCTCCCTGGAGCAGTACTTC
>many|TRBJ2-1|-|TRBV5-6
CASSLVSEQFF
TGTGCCAGCAGCTTGGTCAGTGAGCAGTTCTTC
>many|TRBJ2-7|TRBD1|TRBV7-9
CASSPPGQTYEQYF
TGTGCCAGCAGCCCGCCGGGACAGACCTACGAGCAGTACTTC
>many|TRBJ2-3|TRBD1|TRBV20-1
CSAIQGVTDTQYF
TGCAGTGCTATACAGGGGGTGACAGATACGCAGTATTTT
>few|TRBJ2-3|TRBD2|TRBV4-1
CASSQVIAGGRRTDTQYF
TGCGCCAGCAGCCAAGTAATAGCGGGGGGCCGTCGCACAGATACGCAGTATTTT
>few|TRBJ2-3|-|TRBV20-1
CSARLGAGMGQYF
TGCAGTGCTAGACTGGGGGCCGGAATGGGGCAGTATTTT